The rows below give T cell receptor beta chains drawn from one sample of a study of regulatory T cells in long-lasting Graves disease. TCRdb itself ran the multiplex PCR reads through MiXCR, one entry per CDR3 protein. The sample shows 680,000 or so distinct CDR3 sequences, 15% to 20% of them seen only once. Separately, the same data were catalogued under a study of T cells in Graves' hyperthyroidism and ophthalmopathy.

This specimen consisted of peripheral blood mononuclear cells (PBMCs), obtained at new diagnosis, from a patient treated with antithyroid drugs. The receptors were sampled from a woman aged 30 to 39 with Graves disease. The CDR3 runs from the conserved cysteine through the conserved F or W. Each record gives: D gene, V gene, clone size, J gene, CDR3 protein, CDR3 DNA. D genes are given only for firm matches. Some rows have no size entry. The others give once, few or many, or a class for an expanded clone.

d_call: TRBD2; v_call: TRBV3-1; clone_size: many; j_call: TRBJ2-1; cdr3_aa: CASSPLAGVHNEQFF; cdr3_nt: TGTGCCAGCAGCCCGCTAGCGGGAGTTCACAATGAGCAGTTCTTC
d_call: .; v_call: TRBV30; clone_size: many; j_call: TRBJ1-1; cdr3_aa: CAWSQVGWKAFF; cdr3_nt: TGTGCCTGGAGTCAGGTGGGCTGGAAAGCTTTCTTT
d_call: .; v_call: TRBV9; clone_size: .; j_call: TRBJ1-4; cdr3_aa: CASSPGGRKEKLFF; cdr3_nt: TGTGCCAGCAGCCCCGGGGGGAGGAAAGAAAAACTGTTTTTT
d_call: .; v_call: TRBV29-1; clone_size: many; j_call: TRBJ2-1; cdr3_aa: CSVKTGWSYNEQFF; cdr3_nt: TGCAGCGTCAAAACAGGGTGGTCCTACAATGAGCAGTTCTTC
d_call: TRBD2; v_call: TRBV27; clone_size: .; j_call: TRBJ2-2; cdr3_aa: CASRDLAGGVGGELFF; cdr3_nt: TGTGCCAGCAGGGATTTAGCGGGAGGAGTTGGCGGGGAGCTGTTTTTT
d_call: .; v_call: TRBV19; clone_size: .; j_call: TRBJ2-3; cdr3_aa: CASSQGGYMTDTQYF; cdr3_nt: TGTGCCAGTAGTCAAGGCGGGTACATGACAGATACGCAGTATTTT
d_call: TRBD1; v_call: TRBV10-3; clone_size: many; j_call: TRBJ1-1; cdr3_aa: CAIRRARTGRETEAFF; cdr3_nt: TGTGCCATCAGGAGGGCCCGGACAGGGAGGGAGACTGAAGCTTTCTTT
d_call: .; v_call: TRBV3-1; clone_size: many; j_call: TRBJ2-7; cdr3_aa: CASSQVALSYEQYF; cdr3_nt: TGTGCCAGCAGCCAGGTGGCCCTCTCCTACGAGCAGTACTTC
d_call: TRBD2; v_call: TRBV19; clone_size: .; j_call: TRBJ2-1; cdr3_aa: CASRQRLAGSYNEQFF; cdr3_nt: TGTGCCAGTAGACAGAGACTAGCGGGATCCTACAATGAGCAGTTCTTC
d_call: .; v_call: TRBV6-1; clone_size: .; j_call: TRBJ2-3; cdr3_aa: CASRPASLSSTDTQYF; cdr3_nt: TGTGCCAGCCGGCCCGCTAGCCTGAGTAGCACAGATACGCAGTATTTT
d_call: TRBD1; v_call: TRBV28; clone_size: many; j_call: TRBJ2-3; cdr3_aa: CASSWGQITDTQYF; cdr3_nt: TGTGCCAGCAGTTGGGGACAGATCACAGATACGCAGTATTTT
d_call: .; v_call: TRBV20-1; clone_size: few; j_call: TRBJ1-6; cdr3_aa: CSASAGSDSPLHF; cdr3_nt: TGCAGTGCTAGTGCGGGTTCCGATTCACCCCTCCACTTT
d_call: TRBD2; v_call: TRBV4-2; clone_size: .; j_call: TRBJ2-7; cdr3_aa: CASSQPYTGTSGSYEQYF; cdr3_nt: TGTGCCAGCAGCCAACCCTATACCGGGACTAGCGGCTCCTACGAGCAGTACTTC
d_call: .; v_call: TRBV11-1; clone_size: few; j_call: TRBJ2-4; cdr3_aa: CASSLDQNIQYF; cdr3_nt: TGTGCCAGCAGCTTGGACCAAAACATTCAGTACTTC
d_call: .; v_call: TRBV19; clone_size: .; j_call: TRBJ1-2; cdr3_aa: CASSVWRGEYGYTF; cdr3_nt: TGTGCCAGTAGTGTCTGGAGAGGGGAATATGGCTACACCTTC
d_call: TRBD2; v_call: TRBV5-1; clone_size: .; j_call: TRBJ2-1; cdr3_aa: CASSPDPGLAGNRKDNEQFF; cdr3_nt: TGCGCCAGCAGCCCCGATCCGGGACTAGCGGGAAACCGTAAAGACAATGAGCAGTTCTTC
d_call: TRBD1; v_call: TRBV6-1; clone_size: .; j_call: TRBJ2-7; cdr3_aa: CASSPFDRALYEQYF; cdr3_nt: TGTGCCAGCAGCCCATTCGACAGGGCCCTCTACGAGCAGTACTTC
d_call: TRBD1; v_call: TRBV27; clone_size: .; j_call: TRBJ1-2; cdr3_aa: CTSSLNTGGGYGYTF; cdr3_nt: TGTACCAGCAGTTTGAACACAGGGGGCGGCTATGGCTACACCTTC
d_call: .; v_call: TRBV11-2; clone_size: many; j_call: TRBJ1-4; cdr3_aa: CASSLGSGRSEKLFF; cdr3_nt: TGTGCCAGCAGCTTAGGATCAGGGAGAAGTGAAAAACTGTTTTTT
d_call: TRBD2; v_call: TRBV27; clone_size: few; j_call: TRBJ2-2; cdr3_aa: CASTQTSGRFIIGELFF; cdr3_nt: TGTGCCAGCACTCAGACTAGCGGGAGGTTTATCATCGGGGAGCTGTTTTTT
d_call: TRBD2; v_call: TRBV2; clone_size: .; j_call: TRBJ2-1; cdr3_aa: CASSRGLVLSEQFF; cdr3_nt: TGTGCCAGCTCGAGAGGACTAGTTCTCAGTGAGCAGTTCTTC
d_call: .; v_call: TRBV19; clone_size: .; j_call: TRBJ1-5; cdr3_aa: CASSIWGLSNQPQHF; cdr3_nt: TGTGCCAGTAGTATCTGGGGGCTTAGCAATCAGCCCCAGCATTTT
d_call: TRBD2; v_call: TRBV6-1; clone_size: .; j_call: TRBJ2-2; cdr3_aa: CASSEGLAGVGNTGELFF; cdr3_nt: TGTGCCAGCAGTGAGGGACTAGCGGGAGTCGGGAACACCGGGGAGCTGTTTTTT
d_call: .; v_call: TRBV20-1; clone_size: many; j_call: TRBJ1-5; cdr3_aa: CSARDKTYQPQHF; cdr3_nt: TGCAGTGCTAGAGATAAGACATATCAGCCCCAGCATTTT
d_call: .; v_call: TRBV28; clone_size: many; j_call: TRBJ2-4; cdr3_aa: CASSLDLRADIQYF; cdr3_nt: TGTGCCAGCAGTTTGGACCTGAGGGCGGACATTCAGTACTTC
d_call: .; v_call: TRBV28; clone_size: .; j_call: TRBJ1-3; cdr3_aa: CASSLRAAAGTIYF; cdr3_nt: TGTGCCAGCAGTTTAAGGGCAGCCGCAGGCACCATATATTTT
d_call: .; v_call: TRBV18; clone_size: once; j_call: TRBJ2-7; cdr3_aa: CASSPEQATSYEQYF; cdr3_nt: TGTGCCAGCTCACCAGAGCAGGCCACCTCCTACGAGCAGTACTTC
d_call: .; v_call: TRBV7-2; clone_size: many; j_call: TRBJ2-5; cdr3_aa: CASSLALRGGRETQYF; cdr3_nt: TGTGCCAGCAGCTTAGCGTTGCGGGGAGGACGAGAGACCCAGTACTTC
d_call: .; v_call: TRBV19; clone_size: .; j_call: TRBJ2-1; cdr3_aa: CASKKDSGPWNEQFF; cdr3_nt: TGTGCCAGCAAAAAGGACAGTGGGCCTTGGAATGAGCAGTTCTTC
d_call: .; v_call: TRBV20-1; clone_size: few; j_call: TRBJ1-2; cdr3_aa: CSASGPYGYTF; cdr3_nt: TGCAGTGCCTCGGGTCCATATGGCTACACCTTC
d_call: TRBD2; v_call: TRBV19; clone_size: once; j_call: TRBJ2-5; cdr3_aa: CASSLQTSGSKTQYF; cdr3_nt: TGTGCCAGTAGTCTTCAGACTAGCGGGAGTAAGACCCAGTACTTC
d_call: .; v_call: TRBV7-9; clone_size: .; j_call: TRBJ2-7; cdr3_aa: CASSQNGGRIYEQYF; cdr3_nt: TGTGCCAGCAGCCAGAACGGCGGCCGTATCTACGAGCAGTACTTC
d_call: TRBD2; v_call: TRBV7-9; clone_size: many; j_call: TRBJ2-3; cdr3_aa: CASSRGTSGVTDTQYF; cdr3_nt: TGTGCCAGCAGCCGAGGGACTAGCGGAGTGACAGATACGCAGTATTTT
d_call: TRBD2; v_call: TRBV24-1; clone_size: .; j_call: TRBJ2-1; cdr3_aa: CATQTLTSGNNEQFF; cdr3_nt: TGTGCCACCCAAACTCTGACTAGCGGTAACAATGAGCAGTTCTTC
d_call: .; v_call: TRBV7-2; clone_size: many; j_call: TRBJ2-1; cdr3_aa: CASSFVYAEQFF; cdr3_nt: TGTGCCAGCAGCTTCGTCTACGCTGAGCAGTTCTTC
d_call: TRBD2; v_call: TRBV4-1; clone_size: .; j_call: TRBJ2-3; cdr3_aa: CASSHIGLAGRSDTQYF; cdr3_nt: TGCGCCAGCAGCCATATCGGACTAGCGGGAAGGTCAGATACGCAGTATTTT
d_call: .; v_call: TRBV27; clone_size: few; j_call: TRBJ2-7; cdr3_aa: CASSSRGTLPYEQYF; cdr3_nt: TGTGCCAGCAGTTCTCGGGGGACCTTGCCCTACGAGCAGTACTTC
d_call: TRBD2; v_call: TRBV7-3; clone_size: many; j_call: TRBJ2-3; cdr3_aa: CASSFGGGTDTQYF; cdr3_nt: TGTGCCAGCAGCTTCGGGGGGGGAACAGATACGCAGTATTTT
d_call: TRBD2; v_call: TRBV27; clone_size: .; j_call: TRBJ2-7; cdr3_aa: CASSFKSGRARQYF; cdr3_nt: TGTGCCAGCAGTTTCAAGAGCGGGAGGGCGAGACAGTACTTC
d_call: .; v_call: TRBV20-1; clone_size: few; j_call: TRBJ2-3; cdr3_aa: CSARDLNTDTQYF; cdr3_nt: TGCAGTGCTCGGGACCTCAACACAGATACGCAGTATTTT
d_call: .; v_call: TRBV18; clone_size: few; j_call: TRBJ2-7; cdr3_aa: CASSLTPTAYEQYF; cdr3_nt: TGTGCCAGCTCGCTTACCCCGACAGCCTACGAGCAGTACTTC
d_call: .; v_call: TRBV6-2/TRBV6-3; clone_size: .; j_call: TRBJ1-1; cdr3_aa: CASSYKMNTEAFF; cdr3_nt: TGTGCCAGCAGTTACAAAATGAACACTGAAGCTTTCTTT
d_call: TRBD1; v_call: TRBV5-1; clone_size: few; j_call: TRBJ2-5; cdr3_aa: CASSSYRDRVSETQYF; cdr3_nt: TGCGCCAGCAGCTCGTACCGGGACAGGGTCTCGGAGACCCAGTACTTC
d_call: .; v_call: TRBV7-2; clone_size: many; j_call: TRBJ1-1; cdr3_aa: CASSLGTDLNTEAFF; cdr3_nt: TGTGCCAGCAGCTTAGGGACCGATTTGAACACTGAAGCTTTCTTT
d_call: .; v_call: TRBV7-2; clone_size: many; j_call: TRBJ2-7; cdr3_aa: CASTEGFSGSYEQYF; cdr3_nt: TGTGCCAGCACCGAAGGGTTTAGCGGTTCCTACGAGCAGTACTTC
d_call: TRBD2; v_call: TRBV5-6; clone_size: .; j_call: TRBJ2-1; cdr3_aa: CASMGGLAAYNEQFF; cdr3_nt: TGTGCCAGCATGGGGGGACTAGCGGCTTACAATGAGCAGTTCTTC